Presented here are 10 T cell receptor beta chains from one specimen sequenced in a study of blood T cell repertoires in COVID-19. Some clones are missing from TCRdb's copy, which holds only in-frame ones; the method was immunoSEQ multiplex PCR. The table has approximately 200,000 clones, 75% to 90% seen once; the top ten hold 7.5% to 10%. The sequenced sample consisted of PBMCs or T cells enriched from blood (not recorded which). The receptors were gathered from a man between 35 and 55 years old who had recovered from COVID-19.

The J gene is TRBJ2-2, the V gene TRBV3-1 (or the pseudogene TRBV3-2); the D is unclear. V lost 6 bases and J lost 0, with 5 bases in between. The germline CDR1 and CDR2 sequences are LGHDT and YNNKEL (reference sequence). The CDR3 extends over 13 amino acids. For the CDR3, the DNA is TGTGCCAGCAGTAACACGAACACCGGGGAGCTGTTTTTT. It yields the protein CASSNTNTGELFF.

This rearrangement joins TRBV21-1 to TRBJ1-2. TRBV21-1 is a pseudogene. The CDR3 runs to 17 residues. CDR3 sequence (DNA): TGTGCCAGCAGCAAAGATTCTCACCAGCCCCTAGGCTATGGCTACACCTTC. Encoded protein: CASSKDSHQPLGYGYTF.

J is TRBJ1-5 and V is TRBV5-5; perhaps TRBD1 as D (5 bases). The V end was cut by 0 bases, the J end by 2 bases, with 9 bases between. The CDR3 is made up of 15 amino acids. CDR1 SGHKS and CDR2 YYEKEE come from the germline V gene (reference sequence). The CDR3: CASSLVWGGNQPQHF. In nucleotides, the CDR3 is TGTGCCAGCAGCTTGGTGTGGGGGGGCAATCAGCCCCAGCATTTT.

In its sample, this clone was seen a few times. The chain combines TRBV5-6 with TRBJ2-2, with 7 nucleotides matching TRBD1. The CDR3 contains 18 residues. Per germline, CDR1 SGHDT and CDR2 YYEEEE. The V and J ends lost 0 bases and 3 bases, in that order; junction bases with no gene match: 11. In DNA form, the CDR3 reads TGTGCCAGCAGCTTGGGTGGGGGTGACAGGGTGTACACCGGGGAGCTGTTTTTT. This encodes CASSLGGGDRVYTGELFF.

The chain combines TRBV29-1 with TRBJ1-2; TRBD1 matches at 9 bases. The CDR3 is 18 residues long. Germline assignment: CDR1 SQVTM and CDR2 ANQGSEA. Losses at the gene ends were 0 bases for V and 1 base for J; bases not matched to a gene: 12. CDR3 in DNA: TGCAGCGTTGAAGATCGAGGGACAGGGTCAACCCTTAACTATGGCTACACCTTC. Translating gives CSVEDRGTGSTLNYGYTF.

The V gene is TRBV6-5, the J gene TRBJ1-6, with D hard to call. The germline CDR1 and CDR2 sequences are MNHEY and SVGAGI. V gave up 6 bases and J gave up 5 bases, with 8 bases separating them. The CDR3 extends over 13 amino acids. CDR3 amino acids: CASSADNNSPLHF. The CDR3 DNA reads as TGTGCCAGCAGCGCAGATAATAATTCACCCCTCCACTTT.

This clone showed up just once. V gene TRBV14 combines with J gene TRBJ1-4; D remains unclear. From germline, CDR1 is SGHDN and CDR2 FVKESK. CDR3 size: 16 residues. V was pared by 3 bases and J by 8 bases, with 19 bases between. CDR3 amino acids: CASSQMTRGTGEKLFF. The CDR3 nucleotides are TGTGCCAGCAGCCAGATGACGCGGGGAACGGGAGAAAAACTGTTTTTT. The complete variable domain, with remaining parts taken from reference TRBV14 and TRBJ1-4, reads EAGVTQFPSHSVIEKGQTVTLRCDPISGHDNLYWYRRVMGKEIKFLLHFVKESKQDESGMPNNRFLAERTGGTYSTLKVQPAELEDSGVYFCASSQMTRGTGEKLFFGSGTQLSVL.

This chain joins TRBV18 and TRBJ1-2, with 7 bases aligning to TRBD1. Germline CDR1 is KGHSH and CDR2 is LQKENI. The ends lost 2 bases at V and 2 bases at J; junction bases unmatched: 8. This CDR3 region has 16 residues. The DNA of the CDR3 is TGTGCCAGCTCACCAGTCGCCGACAGGGTGAACTATGGCTACACCTTC. This gives the protein CASSPVADRVNYGYTF. Drawing the rest from reference TRBV18 and TRBJ1-2, the complete variable domain is NAGVMQNPRHLVRRRGQEARLRCSPMKGHSHVYWYRQLPEEGLKFMVYLQKENIIDESGMPKERFSAEFPKEGPSILRIQQVVRGDSAAYFCASSPVADRVNYGYTFGSGTRLTVV.

The V gene is TRBV5-6, the J gene TRBJ2-5; 8 nucleotides align to TRBD1. CDR3 length: 15 residues. Trimming removed 2 bases from V and 7 bases from J; junction bases left unmatched: 10. Germline V gene data show CDR1 as SGHDT and CDR2 as YYEEEE. The CDR3 bases are TGTGCCAGCAGCTTATCCCAGGGGGCGACGGGGACCCAGTACTTC. Protein sequence: CASSLSQGATGTQYF.

This chain connects TRBV5-6 to TRBJ1-2; 9 bases fit TRBD1. Germline CDR1 reads SGHDT; CDR2 reads YYEEEE. With 2 bases clipped from V and 4 bases from J, the junction kept 6 bases outside the gene matches. The CDR3 consists of 15 residues. Here the CDR3 DNA reads TGTGCCAGCAGCTTAACAGGGGGCGCAGGCTATGGCTACACCTTC. Amino acids: CASSLTGGAGYGYTF.